Shown below are 7 T cell receptor beta chains from a single sample sequenced in a study of T cells in Graves' hyperthyroidism and ophthalmopathy. From RNA transcripts, TCR beta CDR3 regions were amplified. A first-round RT-PCR of the TCR CDR3 used the HTBI primer set. Each CDR3 protein is one row after TCRdb ran MiXCR on the multiplex PCR reads. The sample includes around 600,000 distinct CDR3 sequences, approximately 14% seen only once; the top ten take 12%. What was sequenced was blood. Receptor source: a woman aged 50 to 60 with Graves' ophthalmopathy.

This clonotype was seen ten or more times. V gene TRBV3-1 combines with J gene TRBJ1-1; no clear D. This CDR3 is built from 14 residues. Germline V gene data show CDR1 as LGHDT and CDR2 as YNNKEL (reference sequence). Trimming took 0 bases from V and 4 from J, leaving 9 bases between them. The CDR3 spells CASSQEIGGTEAFF. CDR3 in DNA: TGTGCCAGCAGCCAAGAGATAGGTGGCACTGAAGCTTTCTTT.

In its sample, this clonotype was seen many times. The chain couples TRBV10-3 to TRBJ2-1; D not resolved. CDR3 length: 16 amino acids. The V end was cut by 3 bases, the J end by 6 bases, with 18 bases between. Per germline, CDR1 ENHRY and CDR2 SYGVKD. The CDR3 DNA sequence: TGTGCCATCAGTGAACAATCCTGGGGATACGGCAATGAGCAGTTCTTC. Residues: CAISEQSWGYGNEQFF.

This clonotype was observed many times. V is TRBV28 and J is TRBJ2-1, with D perhaps matching TRBD2 (5 bases). Germline assignment: CDR1 MDHEN and CDR2 SYDVKM. This CDR3 comprises 15 residues. Between the trimmed V and J ends, which lost 2 bases and 7 bases, there was a span of 15 bases. CDR3 nucleotides: TGTGCCAGCAGTTTAAGTGGGAGTGGTTCGAATGAGCAGTTCTTC. This encodes CASSLSGSGSNEQFF.

This clonotype was seen ten or more times. The chain uses TRBV20-1 and TRBJ1-4, with D perhaps matching TRBD1 (5 bases). Germline CDR1 and CDR2: DFQATT and SNEGSKA (reference sequence). The V gene lost 2 bases and the J gene lost 3 bases, with 10 bases spanning the gap. The CDR3 loop spans 14 amino acids. The CDR3: CSARRGRPNEKLFF. The CDR3 DNA is TGCAGTGCTAGAAGGGGCAGGCCTAATGAAAAACTGTTTTTT.

Worth noting for this clonotype: Compared with germline, one end of the junction differs, possibly owing to a read error. V is TRBV19 and J is TRBJ2-2; 10 nucleotides line up with TRBD2. There are 16 residues in the CDR3. In germline, CDR1 is LNHDA, CDR2 SQIVND (reference sequence). CDR3 sequence reads: CASSIGSGRTTGELFF. The CDR3 nucleotides are TGTGCCAGCAGTATAGGTAGCGGGAGGACCACCGGGGAGCTGTTTTTT.

The chain combines TRBV6-1 with TRBJ1-1; D is unresolved. Germline V gives CDR1 MNHNS, CDR2 SASEGT. Trimming left V 6 bases short and J 1 base short, with 9 bases between. CDR3 length: 13 amino acids. CDR3 sequence (DNA): TGTGCCAGCAGACGGGGTTCGAACACTGAAGCTTTCTTT. Translation: CASRRGSNTEAFF.

The chain's CDR3 is CASSLNQGFSSTDTQYF. The CDR3 DNA reads TGTGCCAGTAGTTTAAACCAGGGGTTTTCTAGCACAGATACGCAGTATTTT. The chain uses TRBV19 and TRBJ2-3; tentatively, D is TRBD1 (6 bases). V was shortened by 5 bases and J by 0 bases, with 18 bases between the two germline ends. This CDR3 contains 17 residues. CDR1 is LNHDA and CDR2 is SQIVND in the germline V gene (reference sequence).